This TCR beta chain was observed in a study of cytomegalovirus exposure and HLA in healthy donors. Study observations and caveats: That first-cohort TCR clusters tended to co-occur in the approximately 120 validation repertoires was found in a later analysis. For cytomegalovirus status, the classifier reportedly gave diagnoses with high specificity and sensitivity. Whilst most TCR sequences proved rare, a subset of public TCRs occurred across many donors.

The V gene's germline CDR1 is MDHEN and CDR2 SYDVKM. This CDR3 has 16 amino acids. With 3 bases clipped from V and 3 bases from J, the junction kept 6 bases outside the gene matches. Data came from immunoSEQ multiplex PCR; TCRdb stores just in-frame clones and leaves some out. The sample has tens of thousands of clones, roughly 95% seen once; the top ten hold approximately 6.4%. About this clone: Its antigen remains unidentified.

The chain recombines TRBV28 with TRBJ2-2, with TRBD1 matching 8 bases. Material for sequencing was PBMCs. This TCR derives from a young woman in good health and CMV-seropositive. The DNA of the CDR3 is TGTGCCAGCAGTTTTTACCGGGACAGGTACACCGGGGAGCTGTTTTTT. It yields the protein CASSFYRDRYTGELFF.